This is a list of T cell receptor beta chains from one sample in a study of T cells in localized non-small cell lung cancer. The method was immunoSEQ multiplex PCR; TCRdb's version includes in-frame clones alone and lacks a portion of them. The sample carries tens of thousands of clones, about 85% recorded once. This material consisted of peripheral blood mononuclear cells, taken before any cancer treatment. All receptors come from a man between 40 and 70 years old with stage III lung adenocarcinoma. Both conserved end residues are part of each CDR3. D genes are given only for firm matches. A row's size may be missing; if present it is once, few, many or a size class.

clone_size | j_call | cdr3_length | d_call | v_call | cdr3_aa | cdr3_nt
NA | TRBJ1-1 | 15 | NA | TRBV2 | CASSDRGPPNTEAFF | TGTGCCAGCAGTGACCGGGGGCCCCCGAACACTGAAGCTTTCTTT
NA | TRBJ1-1 | 14 | NA | TRBV28 | CASSLWKGGAEAFF | TGTGCCAGCAGTTTATGGAAGGGCGGGGCTGAAGCTTTCTTT
NA | TRBJ2-7 | 11 | NA | TRBV6-1 | CASKTTYEQYF | TGTGCCAGCAAGACTACCTACGAGCAGTACTTC
NA | TRBJ1-4 | 15 | TRBD1 | TRBV11-2 | CASSLGDRDFEKLFF | TGTGCCAGCAGCTTGGGGGACAGGGACTTCGAAAAACTGTTTTTT
NA | TRBJ2-5 | 16 | TRBD2 | TRBV7-2 | CASSALTSGVKKTQYF | TGTGCCAGCAGCGCACTGACTAGCGGGGTTAAGAAGACCCAGTACTTC
NA | TRBJ1-1 | 15 | NA | TRBV9 | CASSVDAGMNTEAFF | TGTGCCAGCAGCGTAGATGCCGGGATGAACACTGAAGCTTTCTTT
NA | TRBJ1-2 | 14 | NA | TRBV7-9 | CASFSDSSSYGYTF | TGTGCCAGCTTCTCTGACAGTTCCTCCTATGGCTACACCTTC
NA | TRBJ1-5 | 15 | NA | TRBV5-1 | CASSLLGGKGQPQHF | TGCGCCAGCAGCCTATTAGGAGGTAAAGGTCAGCCCCAGCATTTT
NA | TRBJ2-2 | 13 | NA | TRBV5-1 | CASSLYGGGELFF | TGCGCCAGCAGCCTCTACGGTGGCGGGGAGCTGTTTTTT
NA | TRBJ2-1 | 14 | NA | TRBV2 | CASTPLQAYNEQFF | TGTGCCAGCACCCCACTACAAGCTTACAATGAGCAGTTCTTC
once | TRBJ2-1 | 15 | TRBD1 | TRBV5-5 | CASSPRQGRANEQFF | TGTGCCAGCAGCCCGAGACAGGGCCGGGCCAATGAGCAGTTCTTC
NA | TRBJ1-2 | 14 | NA | TRBV5-6 | CASSVEQGLWGYTF | TGTGCCAGCAGCGTTGAGCAGGGGCTATGGGGCTACACCTTC
NA | TRBJ1-1 | 12 | NA | TRBV6-5 | CASSQTGTEAFF | TGTGCCAGCAGCCAAACAGGCACTGAAGCTTTCTTT
NA | TRBJ2-6 | 18 | TRBD2 | TRBV7-6 | CASSLVAGGGSGANVLTF | TGTGCCAGCAGCTTAGTCGCGGGGGGAGGCTCTGGGGCCAACGTCCTGACTTTC
NA | TRBJ1-1 | 12 | NA | TRBV10-3 | CAISEEQKKAFF | TGTGCCATCAGTGAGGAACAGAAAAAAGCTTTCTTT
NA | TRBJ2-7 | 15 | TRBD2 | TRBV7-3 | CASSVLAGALDEQYF | TGTGCCAGCAGCGTATTAGCGGGGGCCCTCGACGAGCAGTACTTC
NA | TRBJ1-4 | 14 | NA | TRBV7-9 | CASSETRQEEKLFF | TGTGCCAGCAGCGAGACTCGACAGGAAGAAAAACTGTTTTTT
NA | TRBJ1-3 | 15 | TRBD1 | TRBV4-3 | CASRGTGISGNTIYF | TGCGCCAGCAGAGGGACAGGAATTTCTGGAAACACCATATATTTT
NA | TRBJ1-5 | 15 | TRBD1 | TRBV6-6 | CASSNTGGDNQPQHF | TGTGCCAGCAGCAACACAGGGGGCGACAATCAGCCCCAGCATTTT
NA | TRBJ2-1 | 13 | NA | TRBV6-1 | CASSEGWGDQQFF | TGTGCCAGCAGTGAAGGATGGGGGGACCAGCAGTTCTTC
few | TRBJ2-7 | 13 | TRBD1 | TRBV6-5 | CASSRDRVDEQYF | TGTGCCAGCAGTAGGGACAGGGTCGACGAGCAGTACTTC
NA | TRBJ2-2 | 16 | TRBD2 | TRBV7-3 | CASSYLAVGNTGELFF | TGTGCCAGCAGTTACCTAGCGGTAGGGAACACCGGGGAGCTGTTTTTT
NA | TRBJ2-6 | 18 | NA | TRBV18 | CASSLTAQGLSGANVLTF | TGTGCCAGCTCACTCACCGCGCAGGGCCTCTCTGGGGCCAACGTCCTGACTTTC
NA | TRBJ2-3 | 13 | NA | TRBV18 | CASTGTTTVSQYF | TGTGCCAGTACGGGGACCACTACGGTGTCGCAGTATTTT
NA | TRBJ2-3 | 18 | TRBD2 | TRBV4-2 | CASSHLTSGGQSTDTQYF | TGTGCCAGCAGCCACCTAACTAGCGGGGGCCAAAGCACAGATACGCAGTATTTT
once | TRBJ1-3 | 14 | TRBD1 | TRBV5-6 | CASRRGQDENTIYF | TGTGCCAGCAGACGGGGACAGGATGAAAACACCATATATTTT
NA | TRBJ2-3 | 15 | NA | TRBV4-2 | CASSPPAASTDTQYF | TGTGCCAGCAGCCCCCCAGCGGCTAGCACAGATACGCAGTATTTT
NA | TRBJ2-2 | 15 | TRBD1 | TRBV7-2 | CASTIGTANTGELFF | TGTGCCAGTACGATAGGGACAGCGAACACCGGGGAGCTGTTTTTT
once | TRBJ1-1 | 15 | NA | TRBV18 | CASSPLLTQNTEAFF | TGTGCCAGCTCACCACTACTAACGCAGAACACTGAAGCTTTCTTT
NA | TRBJ1-5 | 18 | NA | TRBV10-1 | CASSGWISGKSNDQPQHF | TGCGCCAGCAGTGGTTGGATCTCAGGGAAATCGAACGATCAGCCCCAGCATTTT
NA | TRBJ1-5 | 15 | TRBD1 | TRBV5-1 | CASSLEGARGQPQHF | TGCGCCAGCAGCTTGGAGGGGGCGCGAGGTCAGCCCCAGCATTTT
few | TRBJ1-3 | 15 | TRBD1 | TRBV5-5 | CASSLAADRGHTIYF | TGTGCCAGCAGCTTGGCCGCGGACAGGGGTCACACCATATATTTT
NA | TRBJ2-1 | 15 | NA | TRBV27 | CASSLRDATLSEQFF | TGTGCCAGCAGTTTAAGGGACGCCACCTTGAGTGAGCAGTTCTTC
NA | TRBJ2-1 | 15 | TRBD1 | TRBV5-8 | CASSSGQTSYNEQFF | TGTGCCAGCAGCTCGGGACAGACCTCCTACAATGAGCAGTTCTTC
NA | TRBJ2-5 | 16 | TRBD1 | TRBV10-3 | CAISVGTGRIGETQYF | TGTGCCATCAGTGTGGGGACAGGGAGAATTGGAGAGACCCAGTACTTC
NA | TRBJ1-4 | 14 | NA | TRBV14 | CASSLRGHNEKLFF | TGTGCCAGCAGCCTAAGAGGGCATAATGAAAAACTGTTTTTT
NA | TRBJ2-7 | 13 | NA | TRBV6-1 | CASLEGSPYEQYF | TGTGCCAGTCTCGAGGGGTCCCCCTACGAGCAGTACTTC
NA | TRBJ1-6 | 17 | NA | TRBV4-3 | CASSQDLASSYNSPLHF | TGCGCCAGCAGCCAAGATCTAGCCAGCTCCTATAATTCACCCCTCCACTTT
NA | TRBJ2-3 | 15 | NA | TRBV9 | CASSVTTGRSDTQYF | TGTGCCAGCAGCGTTACGACAGGAAGGTCCGATACGCAGTATTTT
NA | TRBJ1-6 | 15 | TRBD1 | TRBV6-5 | CASSYLGQGDSPLHF | TGTGCCAGCAGTTACCTCGGACAGGGGGATTCACCCCTCCACTTT
NA | TRBJ1-5 | 12 | NA | TRBV10-3 | CAISNSNQPQHF | TGTGCCATCAGCAATAGCAATCAGCCCCAGCATTTT